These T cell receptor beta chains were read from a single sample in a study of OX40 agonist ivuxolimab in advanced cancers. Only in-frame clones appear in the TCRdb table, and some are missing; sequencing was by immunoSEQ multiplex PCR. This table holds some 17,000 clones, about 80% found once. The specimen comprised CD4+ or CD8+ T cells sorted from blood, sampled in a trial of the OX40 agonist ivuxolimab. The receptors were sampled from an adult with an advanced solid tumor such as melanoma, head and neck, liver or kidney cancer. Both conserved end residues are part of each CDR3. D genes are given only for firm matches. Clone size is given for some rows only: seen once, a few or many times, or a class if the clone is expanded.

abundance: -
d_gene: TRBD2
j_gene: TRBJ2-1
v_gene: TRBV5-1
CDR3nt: TGCGCCAGCAGCTTGGATCCTAGCGGGGGGCCTTTCTACAATGAGCAGTTCTTC
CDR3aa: CASSLDPSGGPFYNEQFF

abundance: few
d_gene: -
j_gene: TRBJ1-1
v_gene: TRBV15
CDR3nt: TGTGCCACCCGTGCGTGGGACGGTAACACTGAAGCTTTCTTT
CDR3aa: CATRAWDGNTEAFF

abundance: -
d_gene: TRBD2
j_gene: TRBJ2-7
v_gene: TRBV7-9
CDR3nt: TGTGCCAGCAGCTTGGGGACTAGGGTCTACGAGCAGTACTTC
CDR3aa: CASSLGTRVYEQYF

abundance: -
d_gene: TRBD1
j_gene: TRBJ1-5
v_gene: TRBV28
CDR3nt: TGTGCCAGCAGTTTTGAGTTTGCGGGACAGGGAATAATCTATAGCAATCAGCCCCAGCATTTT
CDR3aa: CASSFEFAGQGIIYSNQPQHF

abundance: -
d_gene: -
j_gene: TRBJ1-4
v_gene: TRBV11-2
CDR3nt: TGTGCCAGCAGCTACGTGCCTAATGAAAAACTGTTTTTT
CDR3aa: CASSYVPNEKLFF

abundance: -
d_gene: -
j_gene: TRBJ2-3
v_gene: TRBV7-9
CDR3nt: TGTGCCAGCAGCCCCGGCACAGATACGCAGTATTTT
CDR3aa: CASSPGTDTQYF

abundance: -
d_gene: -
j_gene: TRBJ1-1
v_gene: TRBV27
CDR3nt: TGTGCCAGCACTACGTCGGGGGCTGAAGCTTTCTTT
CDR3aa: CASTTSGAEAFF

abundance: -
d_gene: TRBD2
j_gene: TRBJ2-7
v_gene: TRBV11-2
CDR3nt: TGTGCCAGCAGCTTAGATCTCCTAGCGGGGGGCCTTCCCTACGAGCAGTACTTC
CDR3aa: CASSLDLLAGGLPYEQYF

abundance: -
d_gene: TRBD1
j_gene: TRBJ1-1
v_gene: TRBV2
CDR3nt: TGTGCCAGCGAATACCACGACAGGGTGAACACTGAAGCTTTCTTT
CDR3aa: CASEYHDRVNTEAFF

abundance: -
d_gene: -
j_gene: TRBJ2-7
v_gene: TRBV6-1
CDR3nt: TGTGCCAGCAGTACCGGGCCCCTCTACGAGCAGTACTTC
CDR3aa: CASSTGPLYEQYF

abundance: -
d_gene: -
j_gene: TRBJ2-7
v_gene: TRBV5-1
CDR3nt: TGCGCCAGCAGCTTTGCCCAGGGGGGATCCTACGAGCAGTACTTC
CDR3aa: CASSFAQGGSYEQYF

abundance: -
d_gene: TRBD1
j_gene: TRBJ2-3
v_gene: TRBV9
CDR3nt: TGTGCCAGCAGCGTCGAGGGGACAGTCACAGATACGCAGTATTTT
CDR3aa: CASSVEGTVTDTQYF

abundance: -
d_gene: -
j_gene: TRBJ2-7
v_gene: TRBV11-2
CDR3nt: TGTGCCAGCAGCTTAGAAGGGACACCCTACTACGAGCAGTACTTC
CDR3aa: CASSLEGTPYYEQYF

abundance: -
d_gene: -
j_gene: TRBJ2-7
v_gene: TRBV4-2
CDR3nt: TGTGCCAGCAGCCAAGAAGCTAGCCGGGCCTACGAGCAGTACTTC
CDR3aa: CASSQEASRAYEQYF

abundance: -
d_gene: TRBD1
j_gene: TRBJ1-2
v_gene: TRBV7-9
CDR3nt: TGTGCCAGCAGCTCATTCCCGGGACAGGGGATCGGCTACACCTTC
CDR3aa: CASSSFPGQGIGYTF

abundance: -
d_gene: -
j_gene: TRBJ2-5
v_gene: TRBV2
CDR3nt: TGTGCCAGCAGTCAACTTGGGGGGATTTCGTACCAAGAGACCCAGTACTTC
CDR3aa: CASSQLGGISYQETQYF